What follows describes a single TCR beta chain. What it binds is not known. The CDR3 is 13 amino acids. V dropped 4 bases and J dropped 5 bases, with 9 bases sitting between them. The germline V gene encodes CDR1 ENHRY and CDR2 SYGVKD. TCR beta CDR3 sequences were amplified from RNA transcripts. HTBI primers drove first-round RT-PCR of the TCR CDR3. TCRdb redid the calling of the multiplex PCR reads with MiXCR, one entry per CDR3 protein. The top ten clones hold 44% of a sample with roughly 500,000 distinct CDR3 sequences, around 50% of them seen once. The source of the sample is a study of T cells in Graves' hyperthyroidism and ophthalmopathy. Findings of the study overall: The model predicted ophthalmopathy a median approximately 6.3 months before onset.

Clinical symptoms, serum thyroxine and TRAb, thyroid ultrasound and orbital computed tomography were used for the diagnoses. The chain recombines TRBV10-3 with TRBJ1-5; TRBD1 might be the D (5 bases). The sequencing input was peripheral blood or thyroid tissue (not recorded which). The receptor's source is an adult woman with Graves' disease, either hyperthyroidism or ophthalmopathy (not recorded which). Written as DNA, the CDR3 is TGTGCCATCAGTGCGACAGCGGATCAGCCCCAGCATTTT. The encoded protein is CAISATADQPQHF.